This TCR beta chain emerged from a study of T cell responses to AZD1222 COVID-19 vaccine. Findings of the study overall: Baseline seropositives among AZD1222 recipients totaled only 5 to 7. Clonal diversity was possibly underestimated; the donors were predominantly white British and more often female. Vaccine-associated CD4 TCRs ranged over spike, dominating at 160-218 and 743-854.

TCRdb's table, derived via immunoSEQ multiplex PCR, lists solely in-frame clones and lacks some. This sample has tens of thousands of clones, with approximately 80% found just once. The CDR3 runs 16 residues. V was clipped by 2 bases and J by 4 bases; unmatched bases: 7. Germline values: CDR1 GTSNPN, CDR2 SVGIG (reference sequence). Remarks on this clone: Its antigen is still unknown.

This TCR came from an adult in good health. The chain links TRBV30 to TRBJ2-3; TRBD2 matches at 12 bases. The material was peripheral blood, obtained on day 0 of AZD1222 vaccination. The DNA of the CDR3 is TGTGCCTGGAGTAGGCTAGCGGGGGGGGGAGCAGATACGCAGTATTTT. Translation: CAWSRLAGGGADTQYF.